These 13 T cell receptor beta chains originate from one sample sequenced in a study of cytomegalovirus exposure and HLA in healthy donors (dated by TCRdb to 2016 to 2017). Library method: the immunoSEQ multiplex PCR assay. For the multiplex PCR, a mixture combining 60 forward primers for TCR Vbeta segments and 13 reverse primers for TCR Jbeta segments was used. Entries here come from immuneACCESS through TCRdb and include only in-frame sequences with V and J called. Some clones fail to appear in such tables; in the studies checked, an unresolved V gene covers under half of the shortfall, and the cause of the remainder is unknown. Present in this sample are 150,000 to 200,000 clones, approximately 73% of which were seen just once. Of the sample, roughly 1.4% is held by the ten largest clones. Sequences were obtained from PBMCs. The receptor set was obtained from a man aged 50-60 years in good health and CMV-seronegative.

The chain carries TRBV7-3 and TRBJ2-7; TRBD2 aligns across 11 bases. Trimming cost V 5 bases and J 7 bases; bases outside gene matches: 4. The CDR3 length is 13 residues. Germline assignment: CDR1 SGHTA and CDR2 FQGTGA. CDR3 in DNA: TGTGCCAGCAGCGTAGCGGGGGGGCGGGAGCAGTACTTC. Translating gives CASSVAGGREQYF.

V and J are TRBV5-1 and TRBJ2-5; 7 bases match TRBD1. Judging by the DNA end, TRBJ2-7 fits better; the J call may be wrong. Germline CDR1 reads SGHRS; CDR2 reads YFSETQ. The CDR3 loop spans 15 amino acids. CDR3 sequence (DNA): TGCGCCAGCAGCTTGGCGGCAGGGGGAACCTACGAGCAGTACTTC. Encoded protein: CASSLAAGGTYEQYF.

J is TRBJ2-2 and V is TRBV7-3; TRBD2 aligns across 7 bases. The germline V gene has CDR1 SGHTA and CDR2 FQGTGA. This CDR3 contains 15 residues. With V trimmed by 2 bases and J by 1 base, 1 base remained unmatched. CDR3 protein: CASSLGGVNTGELFF. The CDR3 coding sequence is TGTGCCAGCAGCTTAGGGGGGGTGAACACCGGGGAGCTGTTTTTT.

The chain recombines TRBV7-9 with TRBJ2-3; 7 bases match TRBD2. From germline, CDR1 is SEHNR and CDR2 FQNEAQ (reference sequence). This CDR3 spans 16 amino acids. V lost 5 bases, J lost 2 bases, and 10 bases stayed unmatched. The CDR3 DNA sequence: TGTGCCAGCAGCCGGCCAGCTAGCGGAAACACAGATACGCAGTATTTT. It is translated as CASSRPASGNTDTQYF.

This chain connects TRBV2 to TRBJ2-7; D gene ambiguous. Germline values: CDR1 SNHLY, CDR2 FYNNEI. The V end lost 6 bases, the J end lost 6 bases, and 9 bases lay between the germline ends. The CDR3 consists of 11 residues. This CDR3 reads CASSYGSEQYF. CDR3 sequence (DNA): TGTGCCAGCAGCTATGGTTCCGAGCAGTACTTC. The full variable domain, completed using reference TRBV2 and TRBJ2-7, is EPEVTQTPSHQVTQMGQEVILRCVPISNHLYFYWYRQILGQKVEFLVSFYNNEISEKSEIFDDQFSVERPDGSNFTLKIRSTKLEDSAMYFCASSYGSEQYFGPGTRLTVT.

This clone showed up just a few times. The gene calls are TRBV4-1 and TRBJ2-5, with TRBD1 matching 7 bases. J gave up 5 bases and V 3 bases, and 9 bases lay outside the gene matches. The CDR3 runs to 15 residues. Germline-derived CDR1 and CDR2 are MGHRA and YSYEKL. CDR3 protein: CASSQGLDRRETQYF. CDR3 bases: TGCGCCAGCAGCCAGGGATTGGACAGGAGGGAGACCCAGTACTTC.

V usage is TRBV10-1 and J usage is TRBJ1-4; TRBD1 agrees at 7 bases. Germline V CDR1 and CDR2: WNHNN, SYGVQD (reference sequence). The CDR3 totals 13 residues. V was pared by 10 bases and J by 5 bases, with 7 bases of the junction left unmatched. The CDR3 loop is CATAGQLNEKLFF. The DNA of the CDR3 is TGCGCCACCGCGGGACAGCTAAATGAAAAACTGTTTTTT.

The chain joins TRBV11-2 to TRBJ2-1, with 10 positions matching TRBD1. The V gene's germline CDR1 is SGHAT and CDR2 FQNNGV. This CDR3 is built from 18 residues. The trim removed 3 bases at V and 2 bases at J, leaving 10 bases unmatched. The CDR3 DNA follows: TGTGCCAGCAGCTTCGGGACAGGGGTGCGTTTCGCCTACAATGAGCAGTTCTTC. Translated, it gives CASSFGTGVRFAYNEQFF.

The genes are TRBV19 and TRBJ2-1; D may be TRBD1 (6 bases). The V gene lost 8 bases and the J gene lost 2 bases, with 13 bases spanning the gap. Germline CDR1 is LNHDA and CDR2 is SQIVND (reference sequence). The length of the CDR3 is 14 residues. CDR3 sequence: CASRAQGPYNEQFF. The CDR3 DNA is TGTGCCAGTCGGGCACAGGGCCCCTACAATGAGCAGTTCTTC.

The chain joins TRBV4-1 to TRBJ2-7; 7 bases are shared with TRBD1. Trimming removed 4 bases from V and 3 bases from J; junction bases left unmatched: 0. The germline gives CDR1 MGHRA, CDR2 YSYEKL. The CDR3 is 12 residues long. CDR3 DNA: TGCGCCAGCAGCCGACAGGGCTACGAGCAGTACTTC. Translated, it gives CASSRQGYEQYF.

The chain employs TRBV7-2 and TRBJ1-3; D is perhaps TRBD1 (5 bases). CDR3 length: 15 residues. In germline, CDR1 is SGHTA, CDR2 FQGNSA. V lost 1 base and J 2 bases, leaving 9 bases between the germline ends. CDR3 nucleotide sequence: TGTGCCAGCAGCTTAGTGCGGGACGCTGGAAACACCATATATTTT. Translation: CASSLVRDAGNTIYF.

This chain joins TRBV2 and TRBJ1-4; D is perhaps TRBD1 (6 bases). This CDR3 contains 15 residues. Deletions cut 6 bases from V and 8 bases from J, with 19 bases between. Germline loops: CDR1 SNHLY, CDR2 FYNNEI. For the CDR3, the DNA is TGTGCCAGCAGATCCTTACAGGGTACCCCAGAAAAACTGTTTTTT. Translating gives CASRSLQGTPEKLFF.

This sequence joins TRBV19 and TRBJ1-1; 12 nucleotides line up with TRBD1. The germline V gene encodes CDR1 LNHDA and CDR2 SQIVND (reference sequence). V shed 5 bases, J shed 2 bases, and the junction held 9 bases outside the gene matches. This CDR3 spans 17 amino acids. CDR3 residues: CASSYRSGTGGNTEAFF. The CDR3 region has the DNA TGTGCCAGTAGTTATAGATCCGGGACAGGGGGCAACACTGAAGCTTTCTTT. The variable domain in full, with the rest retrieved from reference TRBV19 and TRBJ1-1, is DGGITQSPKYLFRKEGQNVTLSCEQNLNHDAMYWYRQDPGQGLRLIYYSQIVNDFQKGDIAEGYSVSREKKESFPLTVTSAQKNPTAFYLCASSYRSGTGGNTEAFFGQGTRLTVV.